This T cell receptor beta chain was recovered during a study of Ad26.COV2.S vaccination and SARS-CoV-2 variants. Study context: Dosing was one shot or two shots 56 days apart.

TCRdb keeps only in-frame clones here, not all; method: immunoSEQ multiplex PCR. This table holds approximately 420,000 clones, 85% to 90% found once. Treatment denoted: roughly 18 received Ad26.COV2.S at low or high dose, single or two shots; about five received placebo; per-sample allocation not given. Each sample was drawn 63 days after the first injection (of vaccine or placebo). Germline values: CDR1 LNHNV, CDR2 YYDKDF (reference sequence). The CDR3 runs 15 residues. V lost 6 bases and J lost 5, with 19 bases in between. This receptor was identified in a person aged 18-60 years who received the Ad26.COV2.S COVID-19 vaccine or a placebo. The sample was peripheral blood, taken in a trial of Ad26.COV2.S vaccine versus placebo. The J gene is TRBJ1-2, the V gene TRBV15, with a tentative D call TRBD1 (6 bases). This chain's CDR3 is CATSPLRGRGYGYTF. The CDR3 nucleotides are TGTGCCACCAGTCCACTACGGGGCAGGGGTTATGGCTACACCTTC.